This T cell receptor beta chain was sequenced during a study of early T cells in non-severe SARS-CoV-2 infection (dated by TCRdb to about 2021). A note on the overall study: Because TCR sequencing was done on bulk RNA from unsorted whole blood, the alpha and beta chains could not be paired. Results and caveats for the whole study, not just this receptor: VDJdb matching was skewed toward anti-spike CD8 responses, so virus-specific expansions were likely underestimated and private and CD4 specificities were missed.

Concerning this clonotype: Its antigen is unknown. Per-base quality was not reported, and no clone a single base away is much larger than it.

The cysteine opens and the phenylalanine closes a CDR3 of 12 amino acids. The read is trimmed to its CDR3 DNA, 36 bases read in frame from base 1. Germline trimming: 2 bases from V, 10 bases from J; junction bases outside gene matches: 4. The germline V gene specifies SGHRS as CDR1 and YFSETQ as CDR2. The library was made by 5' RACE. The sample was run on a NextSeq 500. Unique molecular identifiers were attached to individual cDNA molecules in the TCR library protocol so that sequencing error and PCR bias could be corrected. Sequencing covered both TCR alpha and beta chains, and within each sample the abundances of alpha and beta sequences were tightly co-correlated. The paper's data handling went like this. Decombinator V4 was used to annotate TCR sequences for V gene, J gene and CDR3. TCRs were defined as expanded if a significant change between any two time points was detected under a Poisson model with p below 0.0001. TCR abundances were normalised to the total number of TCRs sequenced in each sample and reported as counts per million. TRAV1-2 paired with TRAJ12, TRAJ20 or TRAJ33 defined MAIT TCRs, while TRAV10 paired with TRAJ18 defined iNKT TCRs. VDJdb, accessed 1 November 2021, was searched for CMV, EBV and SARS-CoV-2 annotated TCRs, with TCRs annotated for multiple antigens excluded. The raw public reads went through TCRdb reprocessing: fastp at Q25, MiXCR clone calling, in-frame beta chains kept. Rows merge per CDR3 protein into single entries with the most common DNA and genes. In this record, the V and J calls reflect TCRdb's handling and not the investigators' own analysis. This sample has more than 65,000 distinct CDR3 sequences in its table, and around 13% of those were observed once. 0.95% to 1.3% of the sample goes to the ten largest clones.

The study was a case-control design nested within a healthcare worker cohort in London, UK, with weekly nasopharyngeal swab PCR tests and blood sampling. Healthcare workers were recruited between 23 and 31 March 2020, during the week of the UK lockdown, and were followed weekly for up to about 16 weeks. The TCR sequence derives from an adult who was a healthcare worker with PCR-confirmed SARS-CoV-2 infection or an uninfected control (not recorded which). In this chain, TRBV5-1 is recombined with TRBJ1-1; 8 bases in the junction line up with TRBD1. The specimen sequenced was whole blood. At the DNA level, the sequence is TGCGCCAGCAGCTTCAGACAGGGGACAGCTTTCTTT. This encodes CASSFRQGTAFF.